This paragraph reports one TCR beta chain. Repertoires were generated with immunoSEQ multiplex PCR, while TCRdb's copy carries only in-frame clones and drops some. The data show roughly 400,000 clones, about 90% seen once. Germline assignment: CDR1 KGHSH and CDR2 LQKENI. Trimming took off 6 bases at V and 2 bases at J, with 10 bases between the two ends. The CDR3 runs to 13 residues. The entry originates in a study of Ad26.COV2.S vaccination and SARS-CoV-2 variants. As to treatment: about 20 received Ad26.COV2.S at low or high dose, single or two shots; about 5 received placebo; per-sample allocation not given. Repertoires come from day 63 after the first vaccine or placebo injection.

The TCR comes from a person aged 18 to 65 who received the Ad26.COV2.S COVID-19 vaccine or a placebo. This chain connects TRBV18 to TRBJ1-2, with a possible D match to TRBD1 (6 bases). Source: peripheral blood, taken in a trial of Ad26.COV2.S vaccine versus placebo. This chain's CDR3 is CASSRTENYGYTF. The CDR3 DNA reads TGTGCCAGCTCCCGGACAGAAAACTATGGCTACACCTTC.